These 20 T cell receptor beta chains came from one sample sequenced in a study of beta chain features in type 1 diabetes. Every bit of the isolated RNA underwent reverse transcription, so sequencing read expressed TCRB transcripts. Sequencing was performed with immunoSEQ multiplex PCR; in TCRdb, only in-frame clones are kept and a portion is missing. The sample has under 500,000 clones, 30% seen once. The sample was naive CD4+ T cells from blood. The receptors stem from a young man in good health.

This chain links TRBV27 with TRBJ2-1; 8 bases line up with TRBD1. V was clipped by 6 bases and J by 6 bases; unmatched bases: 10. CDR1 is MNHEY, CDR2 SMNVEV, per germline (reference sequence). CDR3 size: 15 residues. The CDR3 loop is CASSLRQGMTNEQFF. The CDR3 nucleotides read TGTGCCAGCAGCTTAAGACAGGGGATGACCAATGAGCAGTTCTTC.

V usage is TRBV7-2 and J usage is TRBJ2-5; D is unclear. CDR1 is SGHTA, CDR2 FQGNSA, per germline. The CDR3 contains 13 residues. With 3 bases removed from V and 5 bases from J, the gap between germline ends came to 10 bases. The DNA of the CDR3 is TGTGCCAGCAGCTTCTCGGCCAGGGAGACCCAGTACTTC. As protein: CASSFSARETQYF.

The V and J genes are TRBV4-1 and TRBJ2-4; a weak D match, TRBD1 (6 bases). This CDR3 spans 16 amino acids. Trimming left V 0 bases short and J 3 bases short, with 12 bases between. Germline V CDR1 and CDR2: MGHRA, YSYEKL. CDR3: CASSQDQTGGKNIQYF. The CDR3 region has the DNA TGCGCCAGCAGCCAAGACCAGACAGGAGGCAAAAACATTCAGTACTTC.

This chain connects TRBV7-9 to TRBJ1-2, with TRBD1 matching 7 bases. Unmatched junction bases numbered 6, after V lost 3 bases and J lost 5 bases. The CDR3 is 14 residues long. From germline, CDR1 is SEHNR and CDR2 FQNEAQ (reference sequence). DNA for the CDR3: TGTGCCAGCAGCTTCGACGGGACAGCATATGGCTACACCTTC. Its translation: CASSFDGTAYGYTF.

A few counts support this clone. The identical CDR3 is also encoded by other nucleotide sequences in the sample. The CDR3 here is CASSAGLAGETQYF. For the CDR3, the DNA is TGTGCCAGCAGCGCCGGACTAGCGGGGGAGACCCAGTACTTC. J is TRBJ2-5 and V is TRBV9; TRBD2 agrees at 12 bases. CDR1 and CDR2 (germline): SGDLS, YYNGEE. J gave up 5 bases and V 3 bases, and 2 bases lay outside the gene matches. The CDR3 length is 14 residues.

The chain employs TRBV15 and TRBJ2-5; 10 nucleotides match TRBD2. J lost 1 base, V lost 0 bases, and 8 bases had no gene match. Germline V gives CDR1 LNHNV, CDR2 YYDKDF (reference sequence). This CDR3 has 18 residues. CDR3 protein: CATSRELGLATRQETQYF. Here the CDR3 DNA reads TGTGCCACCAGCAGAGAGCTGGGACTAGCGACCCGCCAAGAGACCCAGTACTTC.

V usage is TRBV19 and J usage is TRBJ2-7; unclear D gene. V was pared by 5 bases and J by 2 bases, with 10 bases between. Looked up from germline, CDR1 is LNHDA and CDR2 is SQIVND (reference sequence). CDR3 length equals 13 residues. The CDR3 reads CASSAGVTYEQYF. CDR3 in DNA: TGTGCCAGTAGTGCCGGCGTTACCTACGAGCAGTACTTC.

The chain combines TRBV5-6 with TRBJ2-7; D is unresolved. The V end lost 5 bases, the J end lost 11 bases, and 20 bases lay between the germline ends. There are 13 residues in the CDR3. The V gene's germline CDR1 is SGHDT and CDR2 YYEEEE. CDR3 bases: TGTGCCAGCAGTTTCGATCCCACCGGCGGAAAGTACTTC. Its protein is CASSFDPTGGKYF.

The rearrangement joins TRBV7-9 to TRBJ2-1; 12 bases are a match to TRBD2. V shed 4 bases, J shed 5 bases, and the junction held 9 bases outside the gene matches. CDR1 is SEHNR and CDR2 is FQNEAQ in the germline V gene (reference sequence). The CDR3 runs to 17 residues. The CDR3 spells CASSSRTSGNRNNEQFF. The CDR3 nucleotides are TGTGCCAGCAGCTCCCGGACTAGCGGGAACCGCAACAATGAGCAGTTCTTC.

The chain employs TRBV5-1 and TRBJ2-7, with 10 positions matching TRBD2. The ends lost 5 bases at V and 4 bases at J; junction bases unmatched: 9. The CDR3 covers 15 residues. Germline V lookup: CDR1 SGHRS, CDR2 YFSETQ. The CDR3 nucleotides are TGCGCCAGCAGTCCTCTAGCGGGAGTTGCGTACGAGCAGTACTTC. Translated: CASSPLAGVAYEQYF.

This clone appeared a few times. The chain uses TRBV28 and TRBJ2-5; 12 bases match TRBD2. The V gene end was trimmed by 4 bases and the J gene end by 5 bases; junction bases not matched to a gene: 5. The CDR3 is 15 residues long. Looked up from germline, CDR1 is MDHEN and CDR2 is SYDVKM. CDR3 sequence: CASSSSGRALETQYF. CDR3 in DNA: TGTGCCAGCAGTTCTAGCGGGAGGGCCTTGGAGACCCAGTACTTC.

This clone was observed a handful of times. The gene calls are TRBV28 and TRBJ2-1, with 10 bases aligning to TRBD2. In germline, CDR1 is MDHEN, CDR2 SYDVKM. CDR3 length: 17 amino acids. Trimming took 2 bases from V and 6 from J; bases not matched to a gene: 10. DNA for the CDR3: TGTGCCAGCAGTTTACCCATGACTAGCGGGCAAGGCAATGAGCAGTTCTTC. It is translated as CASSLPMTSGQGNEQFF.

The chain joins TRBV7-2 to TRBJ2-3; 13 positions agree with TRBD2. Germline values: CDR1 SGHTA, CDR2 FQGNSA. The CDR3 extends over 16 amino acids. The V gene end was trimmed by 3 bases and the J gene end by 3 bases; junction bases not matched to a gene: 3. The CDR3 reads CASSLGLAGPTDTQYF. In DNA, the CDR3 is TGTGCCAGCAGCTTGGGACTAGCGGGACCAACAGATACGCAGTATTTT.

This clone turned up a few times. V gene TRBV16 combines with J gene TRBJ2-3, with 14 bases fitting TRBD2. Germline V CDR1 and CDR2: KGHSY, FQNENV. CDR3 size: 17 residues. J gave up 4 bases and V 1 base, and 4 bases lay outside the gene matches. The CDR3 loop is CASSQWRLAGGPDTQYF. For the CDR3, the DNA is TGTGCCAGCAGCCAATGGCGACTAGCGGGAGGGCCAGATACGCAGTATTTT.

The V call is TRBV29-1, the J call TRBJ1-2; D unresolved. Germline V gene lookup returns CDR1 SQVTM and CDR2 ANQGSEA. The CDR3 length is 12 residues. The V gene lost 7 bases and the J gene lost 5 bases, with 14 bases spanning the gap. CDR3 in DNA: TGCAGCGACCGGGATGCCCCTTATGGCTACACCTTC. It encodes CSDRDAPYGYTF.

This clone was counted only a few times. This rearrangement joins TRBV6-5 to TRBJ1-2; D uncertain. CDR3 length equals 15 residues. Germline loops: CDR1 MNHEY, CDR2 SVGAGI. The V and J ends lost 6 bases and 7 bases respectively, with 21 bases between them. The CDR3 DNA reads TGTGCCAGCAGCTTCGACATGGGCACCTCAGGTGGCTACACCTTC. This encodes CASSFDMGTSGGYTF.

The chain employs TRBV2 and TRBJ2-5, with unresolved D. This CDR3 has 13 residues. V lost 2 bases to trimming and J lost 1 base, with 5 bases between them. Looked up from germline, CDR1 is SNHLY and CDR2 is FYNNEI. The CDR3 spells CASSETFQETQYF. In nucleotides, the CDR3 is TGTGCCAGCAGTGAAACCTTCCAAGAGACCCAGTACTTC.

This clone turned up a few times. V usage is TRBV7-2 and J usage is TRBJ2-3; D is perhaps TRBD2 (5 bases). The CDR3 runs 15 residues. Germline V gives CDR1 SGHTA, CDR2 FQGNSA. The V gene lost 0 bases and the J gene lost 4 bases, with 11 bases spanning the gap. The CDR3 DNA is TGTGCCAGCAGCTTAGCGGTGGGAGCGGCAGATACGCAGTATTTT. The encoded protein is CASSLAVGAADTQYF.

The rearrangement joins TRBV15 to TRBJ1-5; D unclear. The CDR3 is 12 residues long. CDR1 and CDR2 (germline): LNHNV, YYDKDF (reference sequence). V was cut by 1 base and J by 4 bases, with 2 bases left in between. Written as DNA, the CDR3 is TGTGCCACCAGCAGAGGAAATCAGCCCCAGCATTTT. Translating gives CATSRGNQPQHF.

In its sample, this clone was seen a few times. V gene TRBV29-1 combines with J gene TRBJ2-2; no reliable D call. Germline V CDR1 and CDR2: SQVTM, ANQGSEA. The V gene lost 6 bases and the J gene lost 7 bases, with 12 bases spanning the gap. This CDR3 has 12 residues. CDR3 in DNA: TGCAGCGTCTCCCGACTCGGCGGGGAGCTGTTTTTT. Translating gives CSVSRLGGELFF.